The 24 T cell receptor beta chains listed next were all sequenced from one sample in a study of blood T cells in healthy people across ages. Through a sample-barcoded 5' primer and a J-beta primer mix, a second PCR was run for about 6 to 12 cycles. TCRdb recomputed calls from the 5' RACE reads with MiXCR, one row per CDR3 protein. In the table there are around 1,700,000 distinct CDR3 sequences, 28% of which are singletons. The sequencing input was blood. The receptors stem from a woman between 25 and 40 years old in good health.

This clonotype has a handful of counts. The rearrangement uses TRBV28 and TRBJ1-2, with TRBD1 as a possible D gene (6 bases). CDR1 MDHEN and CDR2 SYDVKM come from the germline V gene. This CDR3 contains 14 residues. The V end lost 8 bases, the J end lost 8 bases, and 21 bases lay between the germline ends. Written as DNA, the CDR3 is TGTGCCAGCTCGGAACGGGGGCCGGCCGTAGGCTACACCTTC. Protein sequence: CASSERGPAVGYTF.

Points on this clonotype: A much larger clone is a single base away; this may be a read error. The chain recombines TRBV20-1 with TRBJ2-7; 10 bases are a match to TRBD2. The CDR3 is 15 residues long. Germline V CDR1 and CDR2: DFQATT, SNEGSKA (reference sequence). The junction had 5 bases not matched to a gene; V was cut back by 0 bases and J by 3 bases. Here the CDR3 DNA reads TGCAGTGCTAGAGAAGGGACTAGCGAGCTCTACGAGCAGTACTTC. Its translation: CSAREGTSELYEQYF.

In this sample, this clonotype turned up a few times. The chain links TRBV5-1 to TRBJ1-6; D is undetermined. The CDR3 extends over 15 amino acids. V lost 0 bases and J 7 bases, leaving 11 bases between the germline ends. CDR1 and CDR2 (germline): SGHRS, YFSETQ. CDR3 coding DNA: TGCGCCAGCAGCTTGGAAAGCCGCCGGAATTCACCCCTCCACTTT. This sequence encodes CASSLESRRNSPLHF.

This clonotype appeared a few times. The J gene is TRBJ2-1, the V gene TRBV6-1, with a weak D call TRBD2 (5 bases). Trimming removed 6 bases at V and 7 bases at J, with 16 bases between. Germline loops: CDR1 MNHNS, CDR2 SASEGT. The CDR3 has 14 amino acids. The DNA of the CDR3 is TGTGCCAGCAGGCGGGCATCCCAAGGGAATGAGCAGTTCTTC. Translating it yields CASRRASQGNEQFF.

This clonotype turned up a few times. This sequence joins TRBV6-6 and TRBJ2-7; perhaps TRBD1 as D (5 bases). CDR3 size: 15 residues. Trimming removed 6 bases from V and 2 bases from J, with 17 bases in between. The germline gives CDR1 MNHNY, CDR2 SVGAGI (reference sequence). CDR3 residues: CASSHPTAETYEQYF. The CDR3 DNA follows: TGTGCCAGCAGCCACCCGACAGCTGAAACCTACGAGCAGTACTTC.

Only a few counts were recorded for this clonotype. The V gene is TRBV7-3, the J gene TRBJ1-6; D gene ambiguous. The CDR3 runs 15 residues. Germline loops: CDR1 SGHTA, CDR2 FQGTGA. Trimming took off 3 bases at V and 5 bases at J, with 11 bases between the two ends. This CDR3 reads CASSFPSWDNSPLHF. CDR3 coding DNA: TGTGCCAGCAGCTTTCCCTCCTGGGATAATTCACCCCTCCACTTT.

The chain recombines TRBV5-1 with TRBJ1-4, with 9 bases matching TRBD1. Per the germline V gene, CDR1 is SGHRS and CDR2 is YFSETQ. The V gene end was trimmed by 7 bases and the J gene end by 8 bases; junction bases not matched to a gene: 9. This CDR3 contains 14 residues. The CDR3 coding sequence is TGCGCCAGCTCTACAGGGGGCGGCCTCGAAAAACTGTTTTTT. Amino acid sequence: CASSTGGGLEKLFF.

The chain has TRBV7-9 and TRBJ1-2, with TRBD1 as a possible D gene (6 bases). This CDR3 is 13 amino acids long. Germline CDR1 reads SEHNR; CDR2 reads FQNEAQ (reference sequence). The V end lost 4 bases, the J end lost 7 bases, and 13 bases lay between the germline ends. CDR3 region: CASSSSGGGGYTF. DNA for the CDR3: TGTGCCAGCAGCTCTTCGGGGGGCGGTGGCTACACCTTC.

The chain couples TRBV14 to TRBJ1-2; tentative D call: TRBD1 (6 bases). Trimming left V 5 bases short and J 10 bases short, with 14 bases between. The CDR3 extends over 12 amino acids. Germline-derived CDR1 and CDR2 are SGHDN and FVKESK. The CDR3 DNA reads as TGTGCCAGCAGCTACAGGGCGTGGGACTACACCTTC. It yields the protein CASSYRAWDYTF.

This clonotype appeared a few times. This chain connects TRBV20-1 to TRBJ2-1, with D possibly TRBD2 on 6 matching bases. Germline V gene lookup returns CDR1 DFQATT and CDR2 SNEGSKA (reference sequence). V dropped 6 bases and J dropped 3 bases, with 15 bases sitting between them. The CDR3 is 14 amino acids. The CDR3 sequence: CSAEGLASYNEQFF. Here the CDR3 DNA reads TGCAGTGCAGAAGGCCTAGCGAGCTACAATGAGCAGTTCTTC.

In this sample, this clonotype turned up a few times. The rearrangement joins TRBV11-2 to TRBJ2-5; 8 nucleotides agree with TRBD2. Germline values: CDR1 SGHAT, CDR2 FQNNGV. J gave up 7 bases and V 3 bases, and 10 bases lay outside the gene matches. This CDR3 spans 15 amino acids. DNA for the CDR3: TGTGCCAGCAGCTTTTCGCTAGCGGGCGAGGGGACCCAGTACTTC. Amino acids: CASSFSLAGEGTQYF.

This clonotype was recorded a few times. This chain connects TRBV12-3 or TRBV12-4 to TRBJ2-3; D remains unclear. The CDR3 length is 12 residues. With 8 bases removed from V and 1 base from J, the gap between germline ends came to 7 bases. For the CDR3, the DNA is TGTGCCAGCCGTCTCCGCACAGATACGCAGTATTTT. It codes for CASRLRTDTQYF.

This sequence joins TRBV3-1 and TRBJ2-1; TRBD2 agrees at 13 bases. Trimming cost V 4 bases and J 13 bases; bases outside gene matches: 10. The CDR3 loop spans 15 amino acids. CDR1 and CDR2 (germline): LGHDT, YNNKEL (reference sequence). The CDR3 here is CASSLTGTSGEEQFF. For the CDR3, the DNA is TGTGCCAGCAGCCTCACCGGGACTAGCGGGGAGGAACAGTTCTTC.

J is TRBJ1-4 and V is TRBV29-1, with TRBD1 identical over 9 bases. With 6 bases clipped from V and 0 bases from J, the junction kept 14 bases outside the gene matches. The CDR3 runs 18 residues. The germline gives CDR1 SQVTM, CDR2 ANQGSEA. CDR3 bases: TGCAGCGTGGTGGACAGGGGAAGAGTGGGGGCAACTAATGAAAAACTGTTTTTT. This codes for CSVVDRGRVGATNEKLFF. The entire variable domain, with the rest obtained from reference TRBV29-1 and TRBJ1-4, is as follows: SAVISQKPSRDICQRGTSLTIQCQVDSQVTMMFWYRQQPGQSLTLIATANQGSEATYESGFVIDKFPISRPNLTFSTLTVSNMSPEDSSIYLCSVVDRGRVGATNEKLFFGSGTQLSVL.

This clonotype was recorded a few times. The chain is built from TRBV7-2 and TRBJ2-3; maybe TRBD1 (5 bases). V lost 5 bases and J lost 0, with 12 bases in between. This CDR3 comprises 15 residues. CDR1 SGHTA and CDR2 FQGNSA come from the germline V gene. This CDR3 reads CASSPQGVSTDTQYF. In nucleotides, the CDR3 is TGTGCCAGCAGCCCCCAAGGGGTTAGCACAGATACGCAGTATTTT.

This clonotype was counted a few times. The chain links TRBV6-6 to TRBJ1-1; 10 bases agree with TRBD1. Trimming removed 6 bases from V and 5 bases from J; junction bases left unmatched: 6. The CDR3 runs to 14 residues. Germline loops: CDR1 MNHNY, CDR2 SVGAGI (reference sequence). DNA for the CDR3: TGTGCCAGCAGCCGACAGGGGGCGCAGACTGAAGCTTTCTTT. Protein sequence: CASSRQGAQTEAFF.

The chain uses TRBV10-1 and TRBJ2-4, with 7 positions matching TRBD1. V trimming: 2 bases; J trimming: 5 bases; junction bases outside the gene matches: 3. CDR1 and CDR2 (germline): WNHNN, SYGVQD (reference sequence). The CDR3 contains 14 residues. The CDR3 DNA reads TGCGCCAGCAGTGAGACCGGGACAGAAAACATTCAGTACTTC. Amino acid sequence: CASSETGTENIQYF.

Regarding this clonotype: This may stem from a read error, because a much larger clone lies one nucleotide away. The gene calls are TRBV5-1 and TRBJ1-6; D perhaps matches TRBD1 (5 bases). Trimming took 8 bases from V and 7 from J, leaving 16 bases between them. Germline V gene data show CDR1 as SGHRS and CDR2 as YFSETQ. The CDR3 spans 14 residues. The CDR3 sequence: CASQRDGENSPLHF. CDR3 in DNA: TGCGCCAGTCAGCGGGACGGGGAAAATTCACCCCTCCACTTT.

This clonotype has more than one count but fewer than ten. The chain recombines TRBV21-1 with TRBJ2-5; the table's D call, TRBD2, was not checked against the DNA. TRBV21-1 is a documented pseudogene. The CDR3 loop spans 14 amino acids. The CDR3: CASSNGFGRETQYF. Written as DNA, the CDR3 is TGTGCCAGCAGCAACGGGTTCGGGAGGGAGACCCAGTACTTC.

As for this clonotype: It may be a read error: a sequence one base away is much more abundant. V usage is TRBV20-1 and J usage is TRBJ2-1; unclear D gene. The V gene lost 2 bases and the J gene lost 13 bases, with 21 bases spanning the gap. CDR3 length: 14 amino acids. Germline lookup yields CDR1 DFQATT and CDR2 SNEGSKA (reference sequence). CDR3 region: CSARLLWGSETQFF. CDR3 coding DNA: TGCAGTGCTAGACTACTCTGGGGTTCGGAGACCCAGTTCTTC.

The chain couples TRBV4-1 to TRBJ2-1; 11 bases match TRBD2. Germline trimming cut 0 bases from V and 10 bases from J; bases unmatched to any gene: 11. CDR1 MGHRA and CDR2 YSYEKL come from the germline V gene. This CDR3 has 17 residues. The chain's CDR3 is CASSQDQWTSGSGEQFF. The CDR3 DNA is TGCGCCAGCAGCCAAGATCAGTGGACTAGCGGGTCAGGGGAGCAGTTCTTC.

The genes are TRBV21-1 and TRBJ2-1; the D call in the table, TRBD2, was not verified against the DNA. TRBV21-1 is marked as a pseudogene. The CDR3 totals 15 residues. In DNA, the CDR3 is TGTGCCAGCAGCAAACCTAGCGGGGGGAACAATGAGCAGTTCTTC. Translation: CASSKPSGGNNEQFF.

This clonotype has at least ten counts. The junction departs from germline at one end; a sequencing error may be responsible. This chain joins TRBV29-1 and TRBJ2-1; D is ambiguous. Germline lookup yields CDR1 SQVTM and CDR2 ANQGSEA. CDR3 length equals 12 residues. CDR3 amino acids: CSVGHSSNEQFF. The CDR3 DNA is TGCAGCGTTGGACATTCCTCCAATGAGCAGTTCTTC.

This clonotype appeared a few times. The chain employs TRBV5-1 and TRBJ2-7; either TRBD1 or TRBD2 may fit D (6 bases each). Trimming pared 0 bases from V and 5 bases from J, leaving 12 bases between. CDR3 length equals 14 residues. CDR1 and CDR2 from the germline V gene are SGHRS and YFSETQ. This CDR3 is CASSLVVGGNEQYF. In DNA form, the CDR3 reads TGCGCCAGCAGCTTGGTGGTAGGGGGGAACGAGCAGTACTTC.